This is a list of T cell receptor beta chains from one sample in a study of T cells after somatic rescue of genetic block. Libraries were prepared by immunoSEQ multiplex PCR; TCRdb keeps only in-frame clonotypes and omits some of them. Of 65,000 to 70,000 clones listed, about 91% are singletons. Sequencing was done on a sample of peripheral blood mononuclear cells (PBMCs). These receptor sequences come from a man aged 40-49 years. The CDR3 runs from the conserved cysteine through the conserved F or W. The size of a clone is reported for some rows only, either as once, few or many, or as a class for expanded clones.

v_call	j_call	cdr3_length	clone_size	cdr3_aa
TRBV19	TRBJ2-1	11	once	CATQQRDEQFF
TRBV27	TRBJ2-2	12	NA	CASSFSTGELFF
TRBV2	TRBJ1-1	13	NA	CASSEVVNTEAFF
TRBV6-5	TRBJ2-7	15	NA	CASSYSGTAFYEQYF
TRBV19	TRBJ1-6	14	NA	CASKPTEGNSPLHF
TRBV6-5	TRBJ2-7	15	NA	CASSYVGTANYEQYF
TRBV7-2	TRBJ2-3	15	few	CASSFSGSASNTQYF
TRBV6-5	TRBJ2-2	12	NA	CASRQRTGELFF
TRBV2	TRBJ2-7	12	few	CASSGFKAEQYF
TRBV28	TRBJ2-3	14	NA	CASSFRQSTDTQYF
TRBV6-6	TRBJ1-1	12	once	CASSTGDTEAFF
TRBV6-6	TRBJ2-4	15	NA	CASSYSPILENIQYF
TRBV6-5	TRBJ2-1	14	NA	CASKTGPGWNEQFF
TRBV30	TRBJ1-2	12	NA	CAWSLTDYGYTF
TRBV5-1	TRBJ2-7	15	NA	CASSLGLAGENEQYF
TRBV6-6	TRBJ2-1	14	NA	CASSYHPQGLEQFF
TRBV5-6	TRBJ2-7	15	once	CASSWGQGLSYEQYF
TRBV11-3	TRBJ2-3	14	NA	CASSLAASTDTQYF
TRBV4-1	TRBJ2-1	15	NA	CASSESSGGADEQFF
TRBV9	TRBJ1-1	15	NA	CASSPRQDQNTEAFF
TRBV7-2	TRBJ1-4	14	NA	CASSLREGGGKLFF
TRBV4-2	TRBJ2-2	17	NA	CASSQSIAGRNTGELFF
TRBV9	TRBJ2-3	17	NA	CASSDQGLAGFTDTQYF
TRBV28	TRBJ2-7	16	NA	CASSLTPTGWVHEQYF
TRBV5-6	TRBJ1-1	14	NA	CASSRDRANTEAFF
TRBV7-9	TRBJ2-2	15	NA	CASSLVTGITGELFF
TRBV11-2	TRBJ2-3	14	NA	CASSDSAVSDTQYF
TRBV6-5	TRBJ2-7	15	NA	CASSRLVGSFYEQYF
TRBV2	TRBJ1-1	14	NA	CASTPATGHTEAFF